The sample holds a few counts of the clone carrying this TCR beta chain. TCRdb passed the 5' RACE reads through MiXCR, listing each CDR3 protein once. The sample has about 52,000 distinct CDR3 sequences, less than 9% seen once. Time point reported: blood at routine non-recurrence follow-up after resection. Unsorted whole RNA samples from tumor, nontumor lung or frozen PBMC were sequenced. Trimming cost V 4 bases and J 3 bases, with 16 bases left between them. In germline, CDR1 is SEHNR, CDR2 FQNEAQ (reference sequence). The CDR3 has 16 amino acids. This entry belongs to a study of spatial heterogeneity in lung cancer.

This TCR came from a female donor with early-stage non-small cell lung cancer. The V gene is TRBV7-9, the J gene TRBJ2-1, with D maybe TRBD1 (5 bases). The input for sequencing was PBMCs, taken at follow-up. The CDR3 coding sequence is TGTGCCAGCAGCTCCGAGGCAGGGAACTACTACAATGAGCAGTTCTTC. It codes for CASSSEAGNYYNEQFF.